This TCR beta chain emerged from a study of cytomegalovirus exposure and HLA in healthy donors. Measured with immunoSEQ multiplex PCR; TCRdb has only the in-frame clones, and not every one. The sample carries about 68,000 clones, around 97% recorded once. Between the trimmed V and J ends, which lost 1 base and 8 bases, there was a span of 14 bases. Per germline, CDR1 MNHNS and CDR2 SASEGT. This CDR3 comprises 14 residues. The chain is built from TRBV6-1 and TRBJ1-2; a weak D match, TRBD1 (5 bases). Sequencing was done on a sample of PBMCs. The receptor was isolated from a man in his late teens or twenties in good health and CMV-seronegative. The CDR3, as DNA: TGTGCCAGCAGTGAAGATGGCAGGGCTGGAGGCTACACCTTC. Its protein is CASSEDGRAGGYTF.